A single sample gave rise to the 26 T cell receptor beta chains below, sequenced in a study of T cells in Graves' hyperthyroidism and ophthalmopathy. TCR beta CDR3 region amplification was performed from RNA transcripts. When the TCR CDR3 underwent first-round RT-PCR, the HTBI primer set was used. TCRdb independently ran MiXCR on the multiplex PCR reads; one entry per CDR3 protein. The data contain some 180,000 distinct CDR3 sequences, 15% to 20% of them singletons. Sequencing used blood. Receptors originate from a woman between 45 and 65 years old with Graves' hyperthyroidism.

This clonotype was counted many times. The chain joins TRBV18 to TRBJ2-3; TRBD1 agrees at 10 bases. Germline CDR1 reads KGHSH; CDR2 reads LQKENI. This CDR3 region has 17 residues. J was trimmed by 0 bases and V by 4 bases; bases with no gene match: 7. The DNA of the CDR3 is TGTGCCAGCTCACTCGACCGGGACAGGGGTAGCACAGATACGCAGTATTTT. Amino acids: CASSLDRDRGSTDTQYF. The full variable domain, rest sourced from reference TRBV18 and TRBJ2-3, is NAGVMQNPRHLVRRRGQEARLRCSPMKGHSHVYWYRQLPEEGLKFMVYLQKENIIDESGMPKERFSAEFPKEGPSILRIQQVVRGDSAAYFCASSLDRDRGSTDTQYFGPGTRLTVL.

This clonotype has ten or more counts. CDR3 DNA: TGTGCCAGTAGTATTAGAGGGGGGAACACTGAAGCTTTCTTT. It yields the protein CASSIRGGNTEAFF. J is TRBJ1-1 and V is TRBV19, with D possibly TRBD1 on 6 matching bases. There are 14 residues in the CDR3. Between the trimmed V and J ends, which lost 3 bases and 1 base, there was a span of 9 bases. Germline V CDR1 and CDR2: LNHDA, SQIVND (reference sequence).

This clonotype was recorded many times. The chain has TRBV27 and TRBJ1-1; 8 bases map to TRBD1. Trimming at V came to 5 bases and at J to 0 bases, leaving 8 bases not matched to a gene. CDR3 length equals 16 residues. Germline values: CDR1 MNHEY, CDR2 SMNVEV (reference sequence). CDR3 sequence (DNA): TGTGCCAGCAGTCCCTCCCAGGGACAGGTGAACACTGAAGCTTTCTTT. Protein product: CASSPSQGQVNTEAFF.

Regarding this clonotype: A much larger clone is a single base away; this may be a read error. The rearrangement joins TRBV4-3 to TRBJ2-7; possible D gene TRBD1, 6 bases. Per the germline V gene, CDR1 is LGHNA and CDR2 is YSLEER. V was clipped by 5 bases and J by 11 bases, with 25 bases between them. The CDR3 extends over 15 amino acids. This CDR3 reads CASSSRTDPYPEEYF. DNA of the CDR3: TGCGCCAGCAGCAGTCGGACAGACCCCTATCCTGAGGAGTACTTC.

This clonotype was recorded many times. The chain couples TRBV29-1 to TRBJ2-3; D is tentatively TRBD1 or TRBD2 (6 bases each). This CDR3 has 12 amino acids. The ends were cut back, 2 bases at V and 8 bases at J, with 11 bases in the middle. Germline V gives CDR1 SQVTM, CDR2 ANQGSEA. The CDR3 region has the DNA TGCAGCGTTGAATCGCCGGGGGCTACGCAGTATTTT. It specifies CSVESPGATQYF.

This clonotype has a count of ten or more. The J gene is TRBJ1-5, the V gene TRBV27; D not resolved. Trimming cost V 3 bases and J 3 bases, with 9 bases left between them. In germline, CDR1 is MNHEY, CDR2 SMNVEV (reference sequence). The CDR3 contains 14 residues. CDR3: CASSFCDDNQPQHF. DNA for the CDR3: TGTGCCAGCAGTTTTTGCGATGACAATCAGCCCCAGCATTTT.

The CDR3, as DNA: TGCAGTGCTAGAAGGGGACAGGGAATAGATACGCAGTATTTT. Translating it yields CSARRGQGIDTQYF. The chain joins TRBV20-1 to TRBJ2-3; 9 bases are a match to TRBD1. Losses at the gene ends were 2 bases for V and 5 bases for J; bases not matched to a gene: 5. The CDR3 has 14 amino acids. In germline, CDR1 is DFQATT, CDR2 SNEGSKA (reference sequence).

This clonotype was seen repeatedly, ten times or more. The genes are TRBV7-9 and TRBJ2-7, with TRBD2 as a possible D gene (5 bases). CDR1 and CDR2 from the germline V gene are SEHNR and FQNEAQ (reference sequence). Trimming left V 5 bases short and J 0 bases short, with 17 bases between. The CDR3 has 16 amino acids. CDR3 nucleotide sequence: TGTGCCAGCAGCGTAGAGGGTAGTCCGCGCTCCTACGAGCAGTACTTC. Protein product: CASSVEGSPRSYEQYF.

The rearrangement uses TRBV27 and TRBJ2-7; D call uncertain. This CDR3 is built from 13 residues. The germline V and J ends were trimmed by 5 bases and 2 bases, with 10 bases remaining between them. Germline loops: CDR1 MNHEY, CDR2 SMNVEV (reference sequence). This CDR3 reads CASSHAGPYEQYF. The CDR3 DNA reads TGTGCCAGCAGTCATGCAGGCCCCTACGAGCAGTACTTC.

This clonotype appeared many times. The rearrangement joins TRBV29-1 to TRBJ1-2; 7 bases agree with TRBD1. The J segment lost 4 bases and the V segment lost 0 bases, leaving 5 bases of the junction unmatched. Looked up from germline, CDR1 is SQVTM and CDR2 is ANQGSEA. The CDR3 runs to 14 residues. In DNA, the CDR3 is TGCAGCGTTGAAGACCCAGGGGGTGGCTATGGCTACACCTTC. It codes for CSVEDPGGGYGYTF.

Many counts were recorded for this clonotype. The chain is built from TRBV20-1 and TRBJ1-1; D not certain. Germline V gene sequence: CDR1 DFQATT, CDR2 SNEGSKA (reference sequence). Trimming shortened V by 1 base and J by 11 bases, and 11 bases separated the two germline ends. The CDR3 covers 11 residues. CDR3: CSARGLAGAFF. The CDR3, as DNA: TGCAGTGCTAGAGGGCTCGCGGGGGCTTTCTTT.

This clonotype has a count of ten or more. The chain joins TRBV19 to TRBJ2-5; no reliable D call. This CDR3 has 14 residues. Germline loops: CDR1 LNHDA, CDR2 SQIVND (reference sequence). Trimming removed 3 bases at V and 2 bases at J, with 10 bases between. This CDR3 is CASSIGSQQETQYF. In nucleotides, the CDR3 is TGTGCCAGTAGTATCGGCAGCCAACAAGAGACCCAGTACTTC.

Only a few counts were recorded for this clonotype. The chain employs TRBV29-1 and TRBJ1-3; D unresolved. Trimming shortened V by 8 bases and J by 0 bases, and 11 bases separated the two germline ends. Per the germline V gene, CDR1 is SQVTM and CDR2 is ANQGSEA. This CDR3 spans 13 amino acids. As DNA, the CDR3 is TGCAGCATGTCATGGGGCTCTGGAAACACCATATATTTT. It specifies CSMSWGSGNTIYF.

V gene TRBV6-1 combines with J gene TRBJ1-1; D gene uncertain. Looked up from germline, CDR1 is MNHNS and CDR2 is SASEGT. V shed 1 base and J shed 9 bases, with 15 bases lying between them. This CDR3 is built from 14 residues. CDR3 region: CASSEEAATLKAFF. For the CDR3, the DNA is TGTGCCAGCAGTGAAGAGGCAGCCACTTTGAAAGCTTTCTTT.

This clonotype was seen ten or more times. This chain links TRBV7-2 with TRBJ2-3; no clear D. CDR1 SGHTA and CDR2 FQGNSA come from the germline V gene. This CDR3 comprises 14 residues. Trimming removed 1 base at V and 5 bases at J, with 10 bases between. Written as DNA, the CDR3 is TGTGCCAGCAGCTTAGTCGTAGTGGGAGATACGCAGTATTTT. Amino acids: CASSLVVVGDTQYF.

This clonotype was seen more than once but under ten times. At one end, the junction sequence differs from germline, possibly due to a read error. The V call is TRBV7-7, the J call TRBJ1-5, with no clear D. The CDR3 runs 12 residues. Germline V gene sequence: CDR1 SSHAT, CDR2 FNYEAQ (reference sequence). The CDR3 reads CASSPRYQPQHF. CDR3 DNA: TGTGCTAGCAGCCCCAGGTATCAGCCCCAGCATTTT.

The genes are TRBV5-1 and TRBJ2-1; D possibly matches TRBD1 or TRBD2 (5 bases each). CDR1 is SGHRS, CDR2 YFSETQ, per germline. CDR3 size: 10 residues. Trimming took off 5 bases at V and 8 bases at J, with 5 bases between the two ends. CDR3 region: CASRGHEQFF. The CDR3 nucleotides are TGCGCCAGCAGGGGACATGAGCAGTTCTTC.

The genes are TRBV12-3 or TRBV12-4 and TRBJ1-2; the match to TRBD1 covers 7 bases. CDR3 length equals 13 residues. The V segment lost 5 bases and the J segment 4 bases; nucleotides outside the gene matches: 4. The CDR3, as DNA: TGTGCCAGCAGTCAAACAGGGGTCTATGGCTACACCTTC. It translates to CASSQTGVYGYTF.

The chain employs TRBV6-1 and TRBJ2-5; no firm D call. This CDR3 region has 14 residues. Germline CDR1 reads MNHNS; CDR2 reads SASEGT. The V end lost 8 bases, the J end lost 1 base, and 14 bases lay between the germline ends. The DNA of the CDR3 is TGTGCCAGCCGGTTACGGCCTCCCCAAGAGACCCAGTACTTC. It yields the protein CASRLRPPQETQYF.

This clonotype was seen many times. The chain couples TRBV12-3 or TRBV12-4 to TRBJ1-6; possible D gene TRBD1, 6 bases. V was shortened by 6 bases and J by 7 bases, with 13 bases between the two germline ends. This CDR3 is built from 14 residues. The CDR3: CASRTGHLNSPLHF. The CDR3 nucleotides are TGTGCCAGCAGGACGGGACACCTAAATTCACCCCTCCACTTT.

This rearrangement joins TRBV2 to TRBJ2-5, with D perhaps matching TRBD1 (6 bases). The germline gives CDR1 SNHLY, CDR2 FYNNEI. The CDR3 runs to 14 residues. V lost 2 bases, J lost 5 bases, and 12 bases lay in between. The CDR3 nucleotides read TGTGCCAGCAGTGAACAGGGTCAGGGGGAGACCCAGTACTTC. The encoded protein is CASSEQGQGETQYF. Variable domain in full (rest from reference TRBV2 and TRBJ2-5): EPEVTQTPSHQVTQMGQEVILRCVPISNHLYFYWYRQILGQKVEFLVSFYNNEISEKSEIFDDQFSVERPDGSNFTLKIRSTKLEDSAMYFCASSEQGQGETQYFGPGTRLLVL.

A word on this clonotype: A read error is possible here, since a much larger clone lies one base away. The chain is built from TRBV4-1 and TRBJ1-5; 10 bases line up with TRBD1. The germline V gene encodes CDR1 MGHRA and CDR2 YSYEKL. This CDR3 is 16 amino acids long. V was pared by 8 bases and J by 5 bases, with 12 bases of the junction left unmatched. This CDR3 reads CASGAQPGTGDQPQHF. The CDR3 DNA is TGCGCCAGCGGCGCTCAACCCGGGACAGGGGATCAGCCCCAGCATTTT.

This clonotype was recorded at least ten times. The V call is TRBV2, the J call TRBJ1-1; possibly TRBD1 for D (5 bases). Germline CDR1 and CDR2: SNHLY and FYNNEI. V was shortened by 7 bases and J by 2 bases, with 17 bases between the two germline ends. There are 15 residues in the CDR3. CDR3 amino acids: CASKLGSDTNTEAFF. CDR3 DNA: TGTGCCAGCAAGTTGGGGTCGGACACCAACACTGAAGCTTTCTTT. The variable domain in full, completed from reference TRBV2 and TRBJ1-1, reads EPEVTQTPSHQVTQMGQEVILRCVPISNHLYFYWYRQILGQKVEFLVSFYNNEISEKSEIFDDQFSVERPDGSNFTLKIRSTKLEDSAMYFCASKLGSDTNTEAFFGQGTRLTVV.

This chain uses TRBV20-1 with TRBJ2-7, with D possibly matching TRBD2 (6 bases). The germline V and J ends were trimmed by 6 bases and 10 bases, with 16 bases remaining between them. The CDR3 sequence is 11 residues long. Germline V CDR1 and CDR2: DFQATT, SNEGSKA (reference sequence). The CDR3 bases are TGCAGTGCCCTCGGCGGGGTCGAACAGTACTTC. As protein: CSALGGVEQYF.

This clonotype came up many times. The chain recombines TRBV12-3 or TRBV12-4 with TRBJ2-1; D gene uncertain. Trimming pared 6 bases from V and 7 bases from J, leaving 16 bases between. This CDR3 has 14 residues. The CDR3 reads CASSPRSLGNEQFF. CDR3 in DNA: TGTGCCAGCAGCCCCCGTAGTCTGGGGAATGAGCAGTTCTTC.

This clonotype came up many times. The chain couples TRBV10-2 to TRBJ2-3; TRBD2 agrees at 9 bases. The CDR3 runs 16 residues. Unmatched junction bases numbered 4, after V lost 3 bases and J lost 0 bases. Germline V gives CDR1 WSHSY, CDR2 SAAADI. In DNA form, the CDR3 reads TGCGCCAGCAGTGATGGTCTAGCGGGGAGCACAGATACGCAGTATTTT. It is translated as CASSDGLAGSTDTQYF.